This T cell receptor beta chain was sequenced in a study of OX40 agonist ivuxolimab in advanced cancers. Study details: Head and neck, renal cell, melanoma or hepatocellular carcinoma were the cancers that dose-escalation patients had.

There are 16 residues in the CDR3. Germline trimming cut 2 bases from V and 0 bases from J; bases unmatched to any gene: 4. In germline, CDR1 is MGHRA, CDR2 YSYEKL. The assay was immunoSEQ multiplex PCR, and TCRdb's table has in-frame clones only and misses some. The sample lists 100,000 or so clones, around 80% occurring once. This sample comprised CD4+ or CD8+ T cells sorted from blood, obtained in a trial of the OX40 agonist ivuxolimab. This TCR came from an adult with an advanced solid tumor such as melanoma, head and neck, liver or kidney cancer. The J gene is TRBJ2-1, the V gene TRBV4-1; TRBD2 matches 7 bases. In DNA form, the CDR3 reads TGCGCCAGCAGCCAACAAGCGGGGAGCTCCTACAATGAGCAGTTCTTC. The encoded protein is CASSQQAGSSYNEQFF.